These 7 T cell receptor beta chains were all obtained from the same sample, sequenced in a study of shared clonotypes between healthy human individuals (dated by TCRdb to the early 2020s). Receptor amplification or capture employed the immunoSEQ multiplex PCR assay. In its TCRdb copy, this immuneACCESS table keeps in-frame sequences only and misses some clones. Where compared with another copy, unresolved V genes explain less than half of these, and the others have no known cause. This sample comprises approximately 480,000 clones, 60% to 80% of them detected only once. Together, the top ten hold around 12% of the sample. Sequencing was performed on PBMCs. All receptors derive from a woman between 40 and 50 years old in good health. Some clones in this sample may be carry-over from other donors' samples.

The rearrangement links TRBV11-2 to TRBJ2-5; TRBD2 matches 9 bases. The junction had 14 bases not matched to a gene; V was cut back by 5 bases and J by 4 bases. The CDR3 is made up of 17 amino acids. Germline CDR1 SGHAT, CDR2 FQNNGV. CDR3 residues: CASSPQRGVAGTETQYF. The CDR3 nucleotides are TGTGCCAGCAGCCCTCAGCGGGGGGTGGCAGGGACAGAGACCCAGTACTTC.

The chain employs TRBV2 and TRBJ2-1, with 14 bases that match TRBD2. The CDR3 totals 13 residues. Trimming removed 7 bases from V and 9 bases from J; junction bases left unmatched: 2. Germline CDR1 reads SNHLY; CDR2 reads FYNNEI. The CDR3, as DNA: TGTGCCAGCACTGGACTAGCGGGGGGTGAGCAGTTCTTC. Amino acid sequence: CASTGLAGGEQFF.

The chain has TRBV5-1 and TRBJ1-2; D might be TRBD1 (5 bases). Germline assignment: CDR1 SGHRS and CDR2 YFSETQ. V was clipped by 3 bases and J by 8 bases, with 23 bases between them. The CDR3 totals 16 residues. CDR3 nucleotides: TGCGCCAGCAGCTCATCGGGACTTAATTGGCTTGAGGGCTACACCTTC. Amino acid sequence: CASSSSGLNWLEGYTF.

The chain joins TRBV5-4 to TRBJ2-7; 10 bases match TRBD1. CDR3 size: 13 residues. Per germline, CDR1 SGHNT and CDR2 YYREEE (reference sequence). V was pared by 5 bases and J by 12 bases, with 11 bases of the junction left unmatched. The CDR3 sequence: CASSVRDRGDPYF. The CDR3 DNA sequence: TGTGCCAGCAGTGTCCGGGACAGGGGCGACCCGTACTTC.

CDR3: CASSRDLLAKNIQYF. The CDR3, as DNA: TGTGCCAGTAGTCGGGACCTTCTAGCCAAAAACATTCAGTACTTC. The gene calls are TRBV19 and TRBJ2-4; D is tentatively TRBD1 or TRBD2 (5 bases each). Trimming took off 5 bases at V and 0 bases at J, with 11 bases between the two ends. This CDR3 has 15 amino acids. Germline loops: CDR1 LNHDA, CDR2 SQIVND (reference sequence).

This sequence joins TRBV2 and TRBJ2-6, with D tentatively TRBD1 (6 bases). The CDR3 contains 16 residues. Trimming took 6 bases from V and 3 from J, leaving 15 bases between them. Germline V lookup: CDR1 SNHLY, CDR2 FYNNEI. CDR3 nucleotide sequence: TGTGCCAGCAGCCCGGACAGAACACTTGGGGCCAACGTCCTGACTTTC. Its protein product is CASSPDRTLGANVLTF.

The rearrangement uses TRBV28 and TRBJ2-6; 8 bases fit TRBD1. The germline CDR1 and CDR2 sequences are MDHEN and SYDVKM. The CDR3 has 18 amino acids. With V trimmed by 0 bases and J by 2 bases, 6 bases remained unmatched. CDR3 region: CASSLWGPGGPGANVLTF. The DNA for the CDR3 is TGTGCCAGCAGTTTATGGGGCCCAGGGGGCCCTGGGGCCAACGTCCTGACTTTC.